The rows below give T cell receptor beta chains drawn from one sample of a study of blood T cell repertoires in COVID-19. The method was immunoSEQ multiplex PCR; TCRdb's version includes in-frame clones alone and lacks a portion of them. The sample consists of more than 200,000 clones, roughly 88% of them appearing once. The sample was peripheral blood. These receptors were obtained from a man between 40 and 49 years old with acute or convalescent COVID-19. Each CDR3 is given with its conserved first and last residue. Each record gives: J gene, D gene, clone size, V gene, CDR3 DNA, CDR3 protein. A D gene is named only where the DNA matches it firmly. Only some rows state a clone size, as once, few, many or a class for expanded clones.

TRBJ1-1	-	-	TRBV7-2	TGTGCCAGCAGCGGGAGGGCCGGGAGTACTGAAGCTTTCTTT	CASSGRAGSTEAFF
TRBJ1-1	-	-	TRBV19	TGTGCCAGTACCCCGAACAGGAGGAACACTGAAGCTTTCTTT	CASTPNRRNTEAFF
TRBJ1-5	-	-	TRBV5-8	TGTGCCAGCAGCCGCGGACAGAGCAATCAGCCCCAGCATTTT	CASSRGQSNQPQHF
TRBJ2-7	TRBD1	once	TRBV23-1	TGCGCCAGCACCCACAGGGGGCGCCGCTACGAGCAGTACTTC	CASTHRGRRYEQYF
TRBJ2-5	TRBD1	-	TRBV4-2	TGTGCCAGCAGCCAACCGGGACAGCAAGAGACCCAGTACTTC	CASSQPGQQETQYF
TRBJ1-6	TRBD1	-	TRBV5-4	TGTGCCAGCAGCGGGGAACAGGGGAATAATTCACCCCTCCACTTT	CASSGEQGNNSPLHF
TRBJ2-7	-	-	TRBV5-4	TGTGCCAGCAGCCCGAGGACTTCCCACGAGCAGTACTTC	CASSPRTSHEQYF
TRBJ2-1	-	-	TRBV6-6	TGTGCCAGCAGTTTACGGGATGGCAATGAGCAGTTCTTC	CASSLRDGNEQFF
TRBJ2-7	-	-	TRBV27	TGTGCCAGCAGTCCGACGGGATGGTACGAGCAGTACTTC	CASSPTGWYEQYF
TRBJ1-2	TRBD1	-	TRBV28	TGTGCCAGCTGTACCACGACAGGGCTTGGCTACACCTTC	CASCTTTGLGYTF
TRBJ1-1	-	-	TRBV12-3/TRBV12-4	TGTGCCAGCAGTTTTCAAGGGGACACTGAAGCTTTCTTT	CASSFQGDTEAFF
TRBJ2-5	TRBD2	-	TRBV5-6	TGTGCCAGCAGCTTGGTGGCGTCGCTAGCGGGAGTAGGGGAGACCCAGTACTTC	CASSLVASLAGVGETQYF
TRBJ2-1	TRBD1	once	TRBV5-8	TGTGCCAGCAGCCTCCGGGACAGGGGGCTTAATGAGCAGTTCTTC	CASSLRDRGLNEQFF
TRBJ1-5	TRBD1	-	TRBV7-2	TGTGCCAGCAGCTCCGGACAGGGGCAGCCCCAGCATTTT	CASSSGQGQPQHF
TRBJ1-2	-	-	TRBV5-6	TGTGCCAGCAGCTTGTATCTATCCCTTTATGGCTACACCTTC	CASSLYLSLYGYTF
TRBJ1-3	-	-	TRBV6-5	TGTGCCAGCAGGCGGGACGTCCTCTCTGGAAACACCATATATTTT	CASRRDVLSGNTIYF
TRBJ2-2	-	few	TRBV4-2	TGTGCCAGCAGCCAGCAAACGCAGGGTATCGGGGAGCTGTTTTTT	CASSQQTQGIGELFF
TRBJ2-3	-	many	TRBV12-3/TRBV12-4	TGTGCCAGCAGGGGGGGTTTCGAGTATTTT	CASRGGFEYF
TRBJ2-1	-	-	TRBV27	TGTGCCAGCAGTTTATCGATGGGCGGGTCTTACAATGAGCAGTTCTTC	CASSLSMGGSYNEQFF
TRBJ2-7	-	-	TRBV6-1	TGTGCCAGCAGTGAATCGAGCTCCTACGAGCAGTACTTC	CASSESSSYEQYF
TRBJ1-1	TRBD1	-	TRBV7-9	TGTGCCAGCAGCTTCGAACGGGACAGTGAAGCTTTCTTT	CASSFERDSEAFF
TRBJ2-6	TRBD1	-	TRBV10-3	TGTGCCAGTGGACAAGACAGGGGTGGGGCCAACGTCCTGACTTTC	CASGQDRGGANVLTF
TRBJ1-1	TRBD1	-	TRBV11-2	TGTGCCAGCAGCTTAGGGACAGGGAACATGTTAACTTCTGAAGCTTTCTTT	CASSLGTGNMLTSEAFF
TRBJ2-4	-	once	TRBV19	TGTGCCAGTAGGGCTCTAGACAGCAAAAACATTCAGTACTTC	CASRALDSKNIQYF
TRBJ2-5	-	-	TRBV3-1/TRBV3-2	TGTGCCAGCAGCCATCGAAGCTGGGAGGAGACCCAGTACTTC	CASSHRSWEETQYF
TRBJ1-2	-	many	TRBV7-2	TGTGCCAGCAGCTTAAACCCTCGGTCTGGCTACACCTTC	CASSLNPRSGYTF
TRBJ1-2	-	few	TRBV12-3/TRBV12-4	TGTGCCAGCAGTGAGGGGACTTTTTATGGCTACACCTTC	CASSEGTFYGYTF
TRBJ2-7	-	few	TRBV15	TGTGCCACCAGCAGGGAACATAGCGGAGGCTACGAGCAGTACTTC	CATSREHSGGYEQYF
TRBJ2-3	TRBD1	-	TRBV5-1	TGCGCCAGCAAAGTGACTATAGCCGGGACAGCACGCACAGATACGCAGTATTTT	CASKVTIAGTARTDTQYF
TRBJ2-5	-	-	TRBV19	TGTGCCAGTAATCCCCGGGACCAAGAGACCCAGTACTTC	CASNPRDQETQYF
TRBJ1-2	-	-	TRBV6-5	TGTGCCAGCAGTTACGGGTCCAACAGCTATGGCTACACCTTC	CASSYGSNSYGYTF
TRBJ2-3	-	-	TRBV5-1	TGCGCCAGCAGCGCCTTGGCCGGGACACCCACAGATACGCAGTATTTT	CASSALAGTPTDTQYF
TRBJ2-2	TRBD1	-	TRBV5-4	TGTGCCAGCAGCCCCGGGACAGGGGACACCGGGGAGCTGTTTTTT	CASSPGTGDTGELFF
TRBJ2-1	TRBD1	-	TRBV4-1	TGCGCCAGCAGCCGAGCGCTGACAGGGGGTGGTGAGCAGTTCTTC	CASSRALTGGGEQFF
TRBJ1-2	-	-	TRBV6-5	TGTGCCAGCAGTCGAATAGTACCGTATGGCTACACCTTC	CASSRIVPYGYTF
TRBJ2-1	-	-	TRBV6-5	TGTGCCAGCAGGGGAGTAGCGAGCTCCTACAATGAGCAGTTCTTC	CASRGVASSYNEQFF
TRBJ2-2	TRBD1	once	TRBV19	TGTGCCAGTAGTATAGCGGGGACAGGAGGGACCGGGGAGCTGTTTTTT	CASSIAGTGGTGELFF
TRBJ2-7	-	-	TRBV18	TGTGCCAGCTCACCTTCGGACACACGGGAGCAGTACTTC	CASSPSDTREQYF
TRBJ2-7	-	-	TRBV12-5	TGTGCTAGTGGTTTTCAGGGCCCCTACGAGCAGTACTTC	CASGFQGPYEQYF
TRBJ2-1	TRBD2	few	TRBV5-1	TGCGCCAGCAGCTTCCAGCGGGATCGGGGCAATGAGCAGTTCTTC	CASSFQRDRGNEQFF
TRBJ1-3	-	few	TRBV6-1	TGTGCCAGCAGTGAAGCGCTGCAGGCCTCTGGAAACACCATATATTTT	CASSEALQASGNTIYF
TRBJ1-1	-	-	TRBV7-9	TGTGCCAGCAGCTCGAGCACGAACACTGAAGCTTTCTTT	CASSSSTNTEAFF
TRBJ1-3	TRBD1	few	TRBV18	TGTGCCAGCTCACTAGGGACAGGGGAAGCTTTTGCTGGAAACACCATATATTTT	CASSLGTGEAFAGNTIYF
TRBJ2-7	TRBD1	-	TRBV10-3	TGTGCCATCGGAACGGGACAGGCCTACGAGCAGTACTTC	CAIGTGQAYEQYF
TRBJ1-6	-	-	TRBV30	TGTGCCTGGAGAAGACCTCCGAGACAGGATTCACCCCTCCACTTT	CAWRRPPRQDSPLHF
TRBJ2-7	TRBD1	-	TRBV10-3	TGTGCCATCAGTCCCCTTGAGGGGGCTGAGCAGTACTTC	CAISPLEGAEQYF
TRBJ2-7	TRBD1	-	TRBV4-1	TGCGCCAGCAGCCAAGATGTAGGACAGGGGGCGCGGGAGCAGTACTTC	CASSQDVGQGAREQYF
TRBJ2-7	-	-	TRBV11-2	TGTGCCAGCAGCATAGACGGGTACGAGCAGTACTTC	CASSIDGYEQYF
TRBJ2-1	-	-	TRBV4-1	TGCGCCAGCAGCCAAGCAGAACAGTGGTACGATGAGCAGTTCTTC	CASSQAEQWYDEQFF
TRBJ2-6	-	-	TRBV19	TGTGCCAGTAGCCAGGGTACTGGGGCCAACGTCCTGACTTTC	CASSQGTGANVLTF
TRBJ1-5	TRBD1	-	TRBV10-2	TGCGCCAGCAGCCCCGACAGGGCCGGCAATCAGCCCCAGCATTTT	CASSPDRAGNQPQHF
TRBJ1-4	-	-	TRBV9	TGTGCCAGCAGCGTGGACAGCCTGGGGGAAAAACTGTTTTTT	CASSVDSLGEKLFF
TRBJ1-1	-	-	TRBV28	TGTGCCTCCCAGGGGAACACTGAAGCTTTCTTT	CASQGNTEAFF